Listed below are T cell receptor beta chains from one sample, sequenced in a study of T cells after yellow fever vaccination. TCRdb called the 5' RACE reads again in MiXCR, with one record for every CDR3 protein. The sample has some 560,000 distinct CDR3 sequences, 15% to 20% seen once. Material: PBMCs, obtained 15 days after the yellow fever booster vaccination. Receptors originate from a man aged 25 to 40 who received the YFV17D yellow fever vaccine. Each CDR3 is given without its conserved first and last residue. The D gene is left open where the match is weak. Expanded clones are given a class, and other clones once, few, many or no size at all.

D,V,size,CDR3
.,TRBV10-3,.,AIRGGRQRHGYT
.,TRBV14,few,ASSLPVSLQTQY
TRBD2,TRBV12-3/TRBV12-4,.,ASSFRLLAGGAPEQY
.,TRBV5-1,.,ASSLEGFNEQY
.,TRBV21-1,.,ASSKPCLGAASTDTQY
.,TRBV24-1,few,ATSDPARQEFGELF
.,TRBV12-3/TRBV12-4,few,ASSREIRLSYNEQF
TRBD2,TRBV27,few,ASSTPLAGAYEQY
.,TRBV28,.,ASSSLGSGTGELF
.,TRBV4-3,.,ASSQAGTNNEQF
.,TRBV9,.,ASSPLGVEETQY
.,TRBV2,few,ASRLGKQF
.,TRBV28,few,ASFPLGIAGGNHEQY
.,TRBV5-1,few,ASSLQPRNEQF
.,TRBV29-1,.,STRIAVGTDTQY
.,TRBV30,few,AQRVQATYEQY
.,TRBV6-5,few,ASREPDSEQY
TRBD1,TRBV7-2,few,ASSRETGLAEAF
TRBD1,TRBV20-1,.,SASPGGVPNEQF
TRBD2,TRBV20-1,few,SASRGGAYEQY
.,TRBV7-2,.,ASSFSPGVAKNIQY
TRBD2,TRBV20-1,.,SAARVRAGGQGELF
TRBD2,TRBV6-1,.,ASSEALWLAGGPFYEQY
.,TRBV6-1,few,ASRPTGKGYEQY
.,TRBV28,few,ASSPLFMIQETQY
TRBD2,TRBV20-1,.,SASEREARNEQF
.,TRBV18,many,ASSPPGSYEQY
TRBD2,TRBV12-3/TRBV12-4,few,ASSPRAGGPSYNEQF
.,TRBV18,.,ASSPRNSEIAKNIQY
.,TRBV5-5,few,ASSLVRGLGMMDEQY
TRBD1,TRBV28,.,ASSLGQGAREQY
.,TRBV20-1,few,SASRLGNYNEQF
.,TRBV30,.,AWGRRGQLYNEQF
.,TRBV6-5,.,ASSSPGSEQY
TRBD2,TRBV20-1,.,SASRTSAAYEQY
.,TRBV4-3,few,ASSHDTGPGELF
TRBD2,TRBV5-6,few,ASSTGLAGGHGNIQY
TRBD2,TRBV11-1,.,ASSFTPSSGRAYNEQF